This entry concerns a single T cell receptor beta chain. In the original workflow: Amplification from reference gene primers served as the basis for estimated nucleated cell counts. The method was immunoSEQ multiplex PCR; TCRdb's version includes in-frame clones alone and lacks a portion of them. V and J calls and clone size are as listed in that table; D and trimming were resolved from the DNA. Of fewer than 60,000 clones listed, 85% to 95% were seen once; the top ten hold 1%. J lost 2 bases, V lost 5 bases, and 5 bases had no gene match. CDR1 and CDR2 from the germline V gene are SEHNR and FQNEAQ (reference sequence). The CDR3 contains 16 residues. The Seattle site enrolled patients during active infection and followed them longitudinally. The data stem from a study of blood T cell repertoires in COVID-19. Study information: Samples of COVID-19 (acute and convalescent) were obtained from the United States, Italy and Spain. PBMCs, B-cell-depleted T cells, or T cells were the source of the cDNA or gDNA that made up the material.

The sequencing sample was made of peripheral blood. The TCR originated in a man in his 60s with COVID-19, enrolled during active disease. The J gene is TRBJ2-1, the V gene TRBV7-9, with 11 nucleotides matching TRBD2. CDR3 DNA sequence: TGTGCCAGCAGCCCGACTAGCGGGGAAACCTACAATGAGCAGTTCTTC. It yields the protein CASSPTSGETYNEQFF.